This T cell receptor beta chain was profiled in a study of vaccination effects on CD4 cells after COVID-19. TCRdb's copy holds only in-frame clones and misses some; the assay was immunoSEQ multiplex PCR. The table lists around 21,000 clones, approximately 74% of them singletons, with roughly 11% in the top ten. Viral peptide pools were used in the ViraFEST assay to expand antigen-specific CD4+ T cells, and sequencing came afterward. Cultured cells yielded isolated CD4+ T cells after nine to ten days. Each vaccine recipient was nucleocapsid antibody negative and had no prior SARS-CoV-2 infection. Approximately 2.1 million PBMC were placed in each well, which was supplemented with approximately 9.7 IU/ml IL-2 and 7.5 to 10 ug/ml peptides. The authors replaced half the medium with IL-2 medium on days 3 and 7. There are 15 residues in the CDR3. CDR1 and CDR2 (germline): SQVTM, ANQGSEA. V shed 4 bases and J 5 bases; nucleotides not matched to a gene: 8.

This clone was seen once. Its antigen is still unknown. The specimen was CD4+ T cells from PBMCs cultured with HCoV-NL63 spike peptides, collected before COVID-19 vaccination. V is TRBV29-1 and J is TRBJ2-1, with TRBD1 matching 10 bases. The TCR originated in a human donor who received a COVID-19 vaccine. As DNA, the CDR3 is TGCAGCGTTGCGGGACAGGGGAGGATAGACAATGAGCAGTTCTTC. Translating gives CSVAGQGRIDNEQFF.